The 9 T cell receptor beta chains below all came from one sample that was sequenced in a study of T cell responses to AZD1222 COVID-19 vaccine. Data came from immunoSEQ multiplex PCR; TCRdb stores just in-frame clones and leaves some out. The table shows 130,000 or so clones, with about nine tenths occurring only once. The material was peripheral blood, obtained on day 0 of AZD1222 vaccination. Source of these receptors: an adult in good health.

J is TRBJ2-4 and V is TRBV11-3; D remains ambiguous. The length of the CDR3 is 9 residues. Per germline, CDR1 SGHNT and CDR2 YENEEA. V lost 7 bases to trimming and J lost 5 bases, with 0 bases between them. The DNA for the CDR3 is TGTGCCAGCAAAAACATTCAGTACTTC. Encoded protein: CASKNIQYF. Looking up the rest from reference TRBV11-3 and TRBJ2-4 gives the full variable domain: EAGVVQSPRYKIIEKKQPVAFWCNPISGHNTLYWYLQNLGQGPELLIRYENEEAVDDSQLPKDRFSAERLKGVDSTLKIQPAELGDSAVYLCASKNIQYFGAGTRLSVL.

The chain is built from TRBV30 and TRBJ2-7; 7 bases line up with TRBD1. CDR3 length: 14 amino acids. The V segment lost 5 bases and the J segment 2 bases; nucleotides outside the gene matches: 9. Germline V lookup: CDR1 GTSNPN, CDR2 SVGIG (reference sequence). The CDR3, as DNA: TGTGCCTGGGGGACCGGGACAGCTACCTACGAGCAGTACTTC. It codes for CAWGTGTATYEQYF.

V and J are TRBV18 and TRBJ2-7; D could derive from TRBD1 or TRBD2 (5 bases each). V lost 4 bases and J 5 bases, leaving 15 bases between the germline ends. The CDR3 spans 14 residues. In germline, CDR1 is KGHSH, CDR2 LQKENI. CDR3 sequence: CASSLPGLGHEQYF. For the CDR3, the DNA is TGTGCCAGCTCACTACCGGGATTGGGGCACGAGCAGTACTTC.

This chain connects TRBV10-1 to TRBJ1-5, with D possibly being TRBD1 (5 bases). Germline V gene data show CDR1 as WNHNN and CDR2 as SYGVQD (reference sequence). CDR3 length: 13 amino acids. The V end lost 5 bases, the J end lost 4 bases, and 9 bases lay between the germline ends. This CDR3 is CASSSQGNQPQHF. The DNA of the CDR3 is TGCGCCAGCAGTTCCCAGGGAAATCAGCCCCAGCATTTT.

This clone was counted once. V and J are TRBV2 and TRBJ1-5; 9 nucleotides agree with TRBD1. Losses at the gene ends were 6 bases for V and 6 bases for J; bases not matched to a gene: 9. The CDR3 contains 15 residues. Germline-derived CDR1 and CDR2 are SNHLY and FYNNEI. CDR3 in amino acids: CASSYRTGESQPQHF. CDR3 bases: TGTGCCAGCAGCTATCGGACAGGGGAGAGTCAGCCCCAGCATTTT.

In its sample, this clone was seen a few times. The chain couples TRBV4-3 to TRBJ1-1; maybe TRBD1 (5 bases). Deletions cut 3 bases from V and 0 bases from J, with 17 bases between. Germline CDR1 is LGHNA and CDR2 is YSLEER. This CDR3 comprises 17 residues. Here the CDR3 DNA reads TGCGCCAGCAGCCACGGGGACCCCGGGAGAGTGAACACTGAAGCTTTCTTT. Amino acids: CASSHGDPGRVNTEAFF.

This clone was detected once. The chain joins TRBV4-1 to TRBJ1-5; 8 positions match TRBD1. Trimming cost V 1 base and J 6 bases; bases outside gene matches: 5. The length of the CDR3 is 15 residues. CDR1 is MGHRA and CDR2 is YSYEKL in the germline V gene. The CDR3 protein is CASSQGTGGFQPQHF. The CDR3 nucleotides read TGCGCCAGCAGCCAAGGAACAGGGGGGTTTCAGCCCCAGCATTTT.

The genes are TRBV6-5 and TRBJ2-1; D is perhaps TRBD2 (7 bases). Germline-derived CDR1 and CDR2 are MNHEY and SVGAGI. The CDR3 has 13 amino acids. The V gene lost 8 bases and the J gene lost 5 bases, with 13 bases spanning the gap. The CDR3 DNA follows: TGTGCCAGCTCCCGGGGGGCGAACAATGAGCAGTTCTTC. Translating gives CASSRGANNEQFF.

V gene TRBV4-2 combines with J gene TRBJ2-5; 7 bases are a match to TRBD2. V lost 3 bases and J lost 5; bases outside the gene matches: 6. The CDR3 is made up of 14 amino acids. CDR1 is LGHNA, CDR2 YNFKEQ, per germline. In nucleotides, the CDR3 is TGTGCCAGCAGCCAGGGGTCCGGGAGGGAGACCCAGTACTTC. Its protein is CASSQGSGRETQYF.